Listed below are T cell receptor beta chains from one sample, sequenced in a study of cytomegalovirus exposure and HLA in healthy donors. TCRdb keeps only in-frame clones here, not all; method: immunoSEQ multiplex PCR. This table has fewer than 250,000 clones, roughly 87% appearing once. The specimen was PBMCs. These receptors all stem from a woman under 30 in good health and CMV-seropositive. CDR3s include the opening cysteine and the closing phenylalanine or tryptophan. D genes are given only for firm matches. Clone size appears in some rows only: once, few, many, or a class for an expanded clone.

cdr3_nt: TGTGCCAGCTGGGCGGGGCTGGTATCTAATGAAAAACTGTTTTTT
cdr3_aa: CASWAGLVSNEKLFF
clone_size: NA
d_call: NA
j_call: TRBJ1-4
v_call: TRBV5-6

cdr3_nt: TGTGCCAGCAGCCGAACTAGCGGGAGGACCTACGAGCAGTACTTC
cdr3_aa: CASSRTSGRTYEQYF
clone_size: NA
d_call: TRBD2
j_call: TRBJ2-7
v_call: TRBV28

cdr3_nt: TGTGCCAGCACCTATAACACTGAAGCTTTCTTT
cdr3_aa: CASTYNTEAFF
clone_size: NA
d_call: NA
j_call: TRBJ1-1
v_call: TRBV6-5

cdr3_nt: TGTGCCAGCAGCGTAGACGGCGGGAGATACGAGCAGTACTTC
cdr3_aa: CASSVDGGRYEQYF
clone_size: NA
d_call: TRBD2
j_call: TRBJ2-7
v_call: TRBV9

cdr3_nt: TGTGCCAGCAGTTACTCGACCTTAGGGGGCACGCAGTATTTT
cdr3_aa: CASSYSTLGGTQYF
clone_size: NA
d_call: TRBD1
j_call: TRBJ2-3
v_call: TRBV6-5

cdr3_nt: TGTGCCAGCTCACGGGTTCAGGGGAATGAAAAACTGTTTTTT
cdr3_aa: CASSRVQGNEKLFF
clone_size: NA
d_call: NA
j_call: TRBJ1-4
v_call: TRBV18

cdr3_nt: TGTGCCAGTAGTAGCGGGGTAAATAGCAATCAGCCCCAGCATTTT
cdr3_aa: CASSSGVNSNQPQHF
clone_size: NA
d_call: NA
j_call: TRBJ1-5
v_call: TRBV19

cdr3_nt: TGTGCCAGCAGCGTAGGGACAGGGATAAATCAGCCCCAGCATTTT
cdr3_aa: CASSVGTGINQPQHF
clone_size: NA
d_call: TRBD1
j_call: TRBJ1-5
v_call: TRBV9

cdr3_nt: TGTGCCAGTGCTCGGGAGTTCACAGATACGCAGTATTTT
cdr3_aa: CASAREFTDTQYF
clone_size: NA
d_call: NA
j_call: TRBJ2-3
v_call: TRBV6-4

cdr3_nt: TGTGCCAGCAGTTTTTCCCTGATCGGAGGGCCCCAGCCCCAGCATTTT
cdr3_aa: CASSFSLIGGPQPQHF
clone_size: NA
d_call: NA
j_call: TRBJ1-5
v_call: TRBV28

cdr3_nt: TGTGCCTGGAGCTTCTACAGGGTATGGAATGAAAAACTGTTTTTT
cdr3_aa: CAWSFYRVWNEKLFF
clone_size: NA
d_call: NA
j_call: TRBJ1-4
v_call: TRBV30

cdr3_nt: TGTGCCAGCAGCCACGGGCCCGGGGGTAACGGCTACACCTTC
cdr3_aa: CASSHGPGGNGYTF
clone_size: NA
d_call: NA
j_call: TRBJ1-2
v_call: TRBV19

cdr3_nt: TGTGCCAGCGGTACGAATGAGGTGGGGGCGAGATGGTTTTATGGCTACACCTTC
cdr3_aa: CASGTNEVGARWFYGYTF
clone_size: once
d_call: NA
j_call: TRBJ1-2
v_call: TRBV28

cdr3_nt: TGTGCCAGCAGTGAAGCAGGCTCCGAAGGCAATCAGCCCCAGCATTTT
cdr3_aa: CASSEAGSEGNQPQHF
clone_size: NA
d_call: NA
j_call: TRBJ1-5
v_call: TRBV25-1

cdr3_nt: TGCGCCAGCAGCCAGGAACTAGCGGGAGGCCCCCATGAGCAGTTCTTC
cdr3_aa: CASSQELAGGPHEQFF
clone_size: NA
d_call: TRBD2
j_call: TRBJ2-1
v_call: TRBV4-1

cdr3_nt: TGTGCCAGCAGCTTCACTAGCGGGCGGTACGAGCAGTACTTC
cdr3_aa: CASSFTSGRYEQYF
clone_size: NA
d_call: TRBD2
j_call: TRBJ2-7
v_call: TRBV5-4

cdr3_nt: TGTGCCAGCAAGGCTAGCGGGCACCAGGGAGAGACCCAGTACTTC
cdr3_aa: CASKASGHQGETQYF
clone_size: NA
d_call: TRBD2
j_call: TRBJ2-5
v_call: TRBV6-5

cdr3_nt: TGCGCCAGCAGCTTTGACAGAGGTTACGAGCAGTACTTC
cdr3_aa: CASSFDRGYEQYF
clone_size: NA
d_call: NA
j_call: TRBJ2-7
v_call: TRBV5-1

cdr3_nt: TGTGCCAGCAGCGCCGGGACAAGGGCTGGAAACACCATATATTTT
cdr3_aa: CASSAGTRAGNTIYF
clone_size: once
d_call: NA
j_call: TRBJ1-3
v_call: TRBV6-1

cdr3_nt: TGCGCCAGCACCGGGTACCGCACCGGGGAGCTGTTTTTT
cdr3_aa: CASTGYRTGELFF
clone_size: NA
d_call: NA
j_call: TRBJ2-2
v_call: TRBV4-1

cdr3_nt: TGCGCCAGCAGCTTGGCCCAGGGGTATGGGGCCAACGTCCTGACTTTC
cdr3_aa: CASSLAQGYGANVLTF
clone_size: NA
d_call: NA
j_call: TRBJ2-6
v_call: TRBV5-1

cdr3_nt: TGTGCCAGCAGCTTAGATGGACAGGGAGCCTACGAGCAGTACTTC
cdr3_aa: CASSLDGQGAYEQYF
clone_size: NA
d_call: TRBD1
j_call: TRBJ2-7
v_call: TRBV11-2

cdr3_nt: TGTGCCAGCAGTCGACAGTTCCCCTTCTACGAGCAGTACTTC
cdr3_aa: CASSRQFPFYEQYF
clone_size: NA
d_call: NA
j_call: TRBJ2-7
v_call: TRBV28

cdr3_nt: TGTGCCAGCAGTTTATTGGGGGCGCAAATAGGCGAGCAGTACTTC
cdr3_aa: CASSLLGAQIGEQYF
clone_size: NA
d_call: NA
j_call: TRBJ2-7
v_call: TRBV27

cdr3_nt: TGTGCCAGCAGCCGGGAGGTGAACACTGAAGCTTTCTTT
cdr3_aa: CASSREVNTEAFF
clone_size: once
d_call: NA
j_call: TRBJ1-1
v_call: TRBV6-1

cdr3_nt: TGTGCCTGGAGTGTACCCACGGGAGGAGCCACATATGAAGAGACCCAGTACTTC
cdr3_aa: CAWSVPTGGATYEETQYF
clone_size: NA
d_call: TRBD2
j_call: TRBJ2-5
v_call: TRBV30

cdr3_nt: TGCGCCAGCAGCCAAGATCGAGGGGGAGGGCCTACAGATACGCAGTATTTT
cdr3_aa: CASSQDRGGGPTDTQYF
clone_size: NA
d_call: NA
j_call: TRBJ2-3
v_call: TRBV4-1

cdr3_nt: TGTGCCAGTAGTGCCGCGGGACAGGGGGCTTACGAGCAGTACTTC
cdr3_aa: CASSAAGQGAYEQYF
clone_size: NA
d_call: TRBD1
j_call: TRBJ2-7
v_call: TRBV19

cdr3_nt: TGCGCCAGCAGCCAAGCCTGGACTAGCGGGAGTTCCCCCGGGGAGCTGTTTTTT
cdr3_aa: CASSQAWTSGSSPGELFF
clone_size: NA
d_call: TRBD2
j_call: TRBJ2-2
v_call: TRBV4-1

cdr3_nt: TGTGCCAGCAGCCCGACGCGCGGCCTCGAGAATGAGCAGTTCTTC
cdr3_aa: CASSPTRGLENEQFF
clone_size: once
d_call: NA
j_call: TRBJ2-1
v_call: TRBV7-9

cdr3_nt: TGTGCCAGCAGCTTCTGGTCGCGGACTTTCCCTTCCTACGAGCAGTACTTC
cdr3_aa: CASSFWSRTFPSYEQYF
clone_size: NA
d_call: NA
j_call: TRBJ2-7
v_call: TRBV7-9

cdr3_nt: TGTGCCAGCAGTTACTCTGGCATCTACGAGCAGTACTTC
cdr3_aa: CASSYSGIYEQYF
clone_size: few
d_call: NA
j_call: TRBJ2-7
v_call: TRBV6-6

cdr3_nt: TGTGCCAGCAGCTTGCGGGGGGACTCCTACGAGCAGTACTTC
cdr3_aa: CASSLRGDSYEQYF
clone_size: NA
d_call: TRBD2
j_call: TRBJ2-7
v_call: TRBV5-5

cdr3_nt: TGTGCCAGCAGTCCCAGGTGGGGGCCACGACCCTACGAGCAGTACTTC
cdr3_aa: CASSPRWGPRPYEQYF
clone_size: NA
d_call: NA
j_call: TRBJ2-7
v_call: TRBV28

cdr3_nt: TGCGCCAGCAGGGATGGACAGGGGGACACTGAAGCTTTCTTT
cdr3_aa: CASRDGQGDTEAFF
clone_size: NA
d_call: TRBD1
j_call: TRBJ1-1
v_call: TRBV4-1

cdr3_nt: TGCGCCAGCAGCTTCGGCGGGAGTCGATTCTCCTACGAGCAGTACTTC
cdr3_aa: CASSFGGSRFSYEQYF
clone_size: NA
d_call: TRBD2
j_call: TRBJ2-7
v_call: TRBV5-1

cdr3_nt: TGTGCCAGCAGCCTTCAGGGTATTGGCGACGAGCAGTACTTC
cdr3_aa: CASSLQGIGDEQYF
clone_size: NA
d_call: NA
j_call: TRBJ2-7
v_call: TRBV6-6

cdr3_nt: TGTGCCAGCAGTGATTGGCCCCCGGGACAGAGTACCTACGAGCAGTACTTC
cdr3_aa: CASSDWPPGQSTYEQYF
clone_size: NA
d_call: TRBD1
j_call: TRBJ2-7
v_call: TRBV2

cdr3_nt: TGTGCCAGTTCCACAGGGGGGAGTAACTATGGCTACACCTTC
cdr3_aa: CASSTGGSNYGYTF
clone_size: NA
d_call: TRBD1
j_call: TRBJ1-2
v_call: TRBV19

cdr3_nt: TGTGCCAGCGGAGGACAGCTGAACACTGAAGCTTTCTTT
cdr3_aa: CASGGQLNTEAFF
clone_size: NA
d_call: NA
j_call: TRBJ1-1
v_call: TRBV28

cdr3_nt: TGTGCCAGCAGCCAAACCAGGTCTACTGAAGCTTTCTTT
cdr3_aa: CASSQTRSTEAFF
clone_size: NA
d_call: NA
j_call: TRBJ1-1
v_call: TRBV14

cdr3_nt: TGTGCCAGTAAAAGGGGAACCAGGGATCAGCCCCAGCATTTT
cdr3_aa: CASKRGTRDQPQHF
clone_size: few
d_call: NA
j_call: TRBJ1-5
v_call: TRBV19

cdr3_nt: TGTGCCAGCTCGAAGGTCGACAGGGGGTCGGATGGCTACACCTTC
cdr3_aa: CASSKVDRGSDGYTF
clone_size: NA
d_call: TRBD1
j_call: TRBJ1-2
v_call: TRBV6-5

cdr3_nt: TGTGCCATCTCTTCCAATCCTCGGAGCTACGGCTACACCTTC
cdr3_aa: CAISSNPRSYGYTF
clone_size: NA
d_call: NA
j_call: TRBJ1-2
v_call: TRBV2

cdr3_nt: TGTGCCAGCACCGGGGGGGAGAACACTGAAGCTTTCTTT
cdr3_aa: CASTGGENTEAFF
clone_size: once
d_call: NA
j_call: TRBJ1-1
v_call: TRBV9

cdr3_nt: TGTGCCAGCAGCTTAGAGCCGACAGGGTTGGGAAACACCATATATTTT
cdr3_aa: CASSLEPTGLGNTIYF
clone_size: NA
d_call: TRBD1
j_call: TRBJ1-3
v_call: TRBV7-6

cdr3_nt: TGTGCCAGCAGTTACTCGGGGATCGGAGGCACTGAAGCTTTCTTT
cdr3_aa: CASSYSGIGGTEAFF
clone_size: NA
d_call: NA
j_call: TRBJ1-1
v_call: TRBV6-5

cdr3_nt: TGTGCCAGTAGTATAGACGCACTAGCGGGCACAGATACGCAGTATTTT
cdr3_aa: CASSIDALAGTDTQYF
clone_size: NA
d_call: TRBD2
j_call: TRBJ2-3
v_call: TRBV19

cdr3_nt: TGTGCCAGCAGTGGACAGAAGTTTAGGACTAGCGGGAAGACTAGCACAGATACGCAGTATTTT
cdr3_aa: CASSGQKFRTSGKTSTDTQYF
clone_size: NA
d_call: TRBD2
j_call: TRBJ2-3
v_call: TRBV28

cdr3_nt: TGTGCCAGCAGCCGTGACATCACGACTACCAATGAGCAGTTCTTC
cdr3_aa: CASSRDITTTNEQFF
clone_size: NA
d_call: NA
j_call: TRBJ2-1
v_call: TRBV7-9

cdr3_nt: TGTGCCAGCAGTGCACTAGCGGGAGATAACAATGAGCAGTTCTTC
cdr3_aa: CASSALAGDNNEQFF
clone_size: NA
d_call: TRBD2
j_call: TRBJ2-1
v_call: TRBV2

cdr3_nt: TGTGCCAGTGGACAGAACAATCAGCCCCAGCATTTT
cdr3_aa: CASGQNNQPQHF
clone_size: once
d_call: NA
j_call: TRBJ1-5
v_call: TRBV6-5

cdr3_nt: TGTGCCAGCAGCGGGTTTCGGACTAGCGGGAGGGCTGGGAGCTCCTACAATGAGCAGTTCTTC
cdr3_aa: CASSGFRTSGRAGSSYNEQFF
clone_size: NA
d_call: TRBD2
j_call: TRBJ2-1
v_call: TRBV9

cdr3_nt: TGTGCCAGCAGTTCGTCGGGGACAGGGACAACGGAACAGCCCCAGCATTTT
cdr3_aa: CASSSSGTGTTEQPQHF
clone_size: NA
d_call: TRBD1
j_call: TRBJ1-5
v_call: TRBV28

cdr3_nt: TGTGCCAGTAGGACTAGCGGGGACTACGAGCAGTACTTC
cdr3_aa: CASRTSGDYEQYF
clone_size: NA
d_call: TRBD2
j_call: TRBJ2-7
v_call: TRBV19

cdr3_nt: TGTGCCAGCAGCTTAGAGCCGACAGGGAGGAACTATGGCTACACCTTC
cdr3_aa: CASSLEPTGRNYGYTF
clone_size: NA
d_call: TRBD1
j_call: TRBJ1-2
v_call: TRBV11-2

cdr3_nt: TGTGCCAGTAGTATACCCACTAGATCCTACAATGAGCAGTTCTTC
cdr3_aa: CASSIPTRSYNEQFF
clone_size: NA
d_call: NA
j_call: TRBJ2-1
v_call: TRBV19